This T cell receptor beta chain was captured in a study of blood T cell repertoires in COVID-19. Background on the study: There were acute and convalescent COVID-19 samples, and they came from the United States, Italy and Spain.

TCRdb keeps only in-frame clones here, not all; method: immunoSEQ multiplex PCR. The sample holds over 120,000 clones, 87% seen once. Everyone who took part was 18 to 89 years old, and they came from 24 US areas. Recovered status applied to Cohort 3 donors who had two consecutive negative PCRs. It also applied to those with clearance or with symptom resolution. Germline loops: CDR1 MNHEY, CDR2 SMNVEV (reference sequence). The CDR3 runs to 12 residues. The germline V and J ends were trimmed by 6 bases and 4 bases, with 7 bases remaining between them. The sequence was obtained from a man in his 60s who had recovered from COVID-19. Sequenced: PBMCs or T cells enriched from blood (not recorded which). The rearrangement uses TRBV27 and TRBJ1-5; D gene ambiguous. The CDR3 is CASRAQNQPQHF. The CDR3, as DNA: TGTGCCAGCAGGGCACAGAATCAGCCCCAGCATTTT.